The 6 T cell receptor beta chains below come from one sample, sequenced in a study of breast tumors, draining lymph nodes, adjacent tissues. The lymph nodes were axillary draining lymph nodes from breast cancer patients. TCRdb re-called the multiplex PCR reads with MiXCR, one entry per CDR3 protein. Of about 230,000 distinct CDR3 sequences listed, about 30% were seen once; the top ten hold over 1.1%. Sequenced sample: axillary lymph node tissue. These receptors all come from a female donor with breast cancer. Some clones in this sample may be carry-over from other donors' samples.

The rearrangement joins TRBV20-1 to TRBJ2-7; 9 nucleotides align to TRBD2. Germline CDR1 is DFQATT and CDR2 is SNEGSKA (reference sequence). The trim removed 2 bases at V and 7 bases at J, leaving 18 bases unmatched. This CDR3 region has 17 residues. The CDR3 DNA follows: TGCAGTGCTAGATCCGGGACTAGCATTCCCGGCGCGGGGGAGCAGTACTTC. Protein: CSARSGTSIPGAGEQYF.

Many counts were recorded for this clonotype. The CDR3: CASSVEREASNEQFF. For the CDR3, the DNA is TGTGCCAGCAGCGTTGAGCGGGAGGCATCCAATGAGCAGTTCTTC. The V and J genes are TRBV7-2 and TRBJ2-1, with TRBD2 matching 9 bases. V dropped 5 bases and J dropped 6; count of bases not matched to a gene: 8. This CDR3 is built from 15 residues. The V gene's germline CDR1 is SGHTA and CDR2 FQGNSA.

This clonotype was seen many times. The chain joins TRBV3-2 to TRBJ2-5; TRBD2 is the table's D call, not checked against the DNA. TRBV3-2 is a pseudogene segment. The CDR3 is 17 residues long. The CDR3 is CASSQEGGPRSWETQYF. The CDR3 bases are TGTGCCAGCAGCCAAGAAGGTGGGCCAAGGAGTTGGGAGACCCAGTACTTC.

This clonotype was observed a few times. The rearrangement joins TRBV28 to TRBJ1-4; D perhaps matches TRBD1 (5 bases). Germline assignment: CDR1 MDHEN and CDR2 SYDVKM. The CDR3 totals 15 residues. V was pared by 7 bases and J by 4 bases, with 16 bases between. The CDR3 is CASTPSGQLNEKLFF. In DNA form, the CDR3 reads TGTGCCAGCACCCCTTCAGGACAACTTAATGAAAAACTGTTTTTT.

This clonotype was seen repeatedly, ten times or more. The chain carries TRBV5-1 and TRBJ1-2, with 7 bases fitting TRBD1. Germline assignment: CDR1 SGHRS and CDR2 YFSETQ. J lost 4 bases, V lost 4 bases, and 10 bases had no gene match. The CDR3 is made up of 15 amino acids. Here the CDR3 reads CASSPTGTEAYGYTF. CDR3 nucleotides: TGCGCCAGCAGCCCCACCGGGACAGAAGCCTATGGCTACACCTTC.

This clonotype occurred many times. The J gene is TRBJ2-3, the V gene TRBV5-1, with 7 bases identical to TRBD1. Germline V gene sequence: CDR1 SGHRS, CDR2 YFSETQ. The CDR3 extends over 16 amino acids. Unmatched junction bases numbered 14, after V lost 4 bases and J lost 6 bases. The CDR3 DNA reads TGCGCCAGCAGCGAGTACCGGGACAGACGCATGGATACGCAGTATTTT. Its protein is CASSEYRDRRMDTQYF.